One and the same sample provided the 26 T cell receptor beta chains below, sequenced in a study of blood T cell repertoires in COVID-19. Measured with immunoSEQ multiplex PCR; TCRdb has only the in-frame clones, and not every one. The sample carries 120,000 or so clones, about three quarters recorded once. The sample consisted of peripheral blood. Receptors originate from a man aged 70-80 years with acute or convalescent COVID-19.

The genes are TRBV30 and TRBJ2-5, with 12 bases fitting TRBD2. Unmatched junction bases numbered 4, after V lost 3 bases and J lost 2 bases. The germline V gene has CDR1 GTSNPN and CDR2 SVGIG (reference sequence). The CDR3 is made up of 15 amino acids. CDR3 in amino acids: CAWRLAGGRQETQYF. In DNA, the CDR3 is TGTGCCTGGAGGCTAGCGGGGGGGAGGCAAGAGACCCAGTACTTC.

The V gene is TRBV3-1 (or the pseudogene TRBV3-2), the J gene TRBJ2-7, with D possibly matching TRBD1 (5 bases). There are 14 residues in the CDR3. Germline V gene data show CDR1 as LGHDT and CDR2 as YNNKEL (reference sequence). V lost 1 base and J lost 2, with 9 bases in between. Written as DNA, the CDR3 is TGTGCCAGCAGCCAAGTTACAGGAACCTACGAGCAGTACTTC. This gives the protein CASSQVTGTYEQYF.

This sequence joins TRBV19 and TRBJ2-7, with D possibly being TRBD1 (5 bases). The germline V gene has CDR1 LNHDA and CDR2 SQIVND (reference sequence). The CDR3 consists of 14 residues. Deletions cut 5 bases from V and 0 bases from J, with 11 bases between. This chain's CDR3 is CASSDLDTSYEQYF. The CDR3 DNA reads as TGTGCCAGTAGTGACTTGGACACCTCCTACGAGCAGTACTTC.

J is TRBJ1-1 and V is TRBV28; no reliable D call. Trimming removed 6 bases from V and 0 bases from J, with 14 bases in between. The CDR3 covers 15 residues. Looked up from germline, CDR1 is MDHEN and CDR2 is SYDVKM. CDR3 coding DNA: TGTGCCAGCAGCCTCGGACTGGAGTTGAACACTGAAGCTTTCTTT. Amino acids: CASSLGLELNTEAFF.

The chain joins TRBV5-8 to TRBJ2-1; 9 positions match TRBD2. CDR1 and CDR2 from the germline V gene are SGHTS and YDEGEE. V trimming: 3 bases; J trimming: 6 bases; junction bases outside the gene matches: 13. This CDR3 is 17 amino acids long. The CDR3 sequence: CASSSWIAGEHGNEQFF. CDR3 nucleotide sequence: TGTGCCAGCAGCTCCTGGATAGCGGGAGAGCACGGCAATGAGCAGTTCTTC.

This sequence joins TRBV2 and TRBJ1-3; no reliable D call. The CDR3 totals 13 residues. V lost 10 bases and J lost 0, with 10 bases in between. Germline CDR1 SNHLY, CDR2 FYNNEI. CDR3 sequence reads: CATYRDSGNTIYF. The CDR3 DNA reads TGTGCCACCTACCGGGACTCTGGAAACACCATATATTTT.

The J gene is TRBJ1-1, the V gene TRBV5-1; 7 bases line up with TRBD1. Germline CDR1 SGHRS, CDR2 YFSETQ. Losses at the gene ends were 7 bases for V and 1 base for J; bases not matched to a gene: 10. The CDR3 consists of 15 residues. The CDR3 spells CASLQGTASNTEAFF. In DNA form, the CDR3 reads TGCGCCAGCCTTCAGGGGACAGCTTCGAACACTGAAGCTTTCTTT.

The chain joins TRBV24-1 to TRBJ2-4; 10 bases are shared with TRBD1. Losses at the gene ends were 4 bases for V and 10 bases for J; bases not matched to a gene: 9. Germline CDR1 KGHDR, CDR2 SFDVKD. The CDR3 loop spans 15 amino acids. The CDR3 spells CATSDSGTGEDIQYF. The CDR3 DNA reads TGTGCCACCAGTGACTCCGGGACAGGGGAGGATATTCAGTACTTC.

The chain is built from TRBV5-1 and TRBJ1-4; possible D gene TRBD1, 6 bases. CDR1 is SGHRS, CDR2 YFSETQ, per germline. The V end lost 0 bases, the J end lost 7 bases, and 13 bases lay between the germline ends. The CDR3 loop spans 15 amino acids. CDR3 DNA sequence: TGCGCCAGCAGCTTGGCGGGGCCCAGGGGTGAAAAACTGTTTTTT. It specifies CASSLAGPRGEKLFF.

The chain joins TRBV19 to TRBJ2-7; 12 bases are a match to TRBD2. CDR1 and CDR2 (germline): LNHDA, SQIVND (reference sequence). There are 14 residues in the CDR3. The V segment lost 4 bases and the J segment 2 bases; nucleotides outside the gene matches: 0. This chain's CDR3 is CASSRTSGAYEQYF. The CDR3, as DNA: TGTGCCAGTAGTAGGACTAGCGGGGCCTACGAGCAGTACTTC.

Only one count was recorded for this clone. This chain connects TRBV10-2 to TRBJ1-1, with D tentatively TRBD1 (6 bases). V lost 8 bases and J lost 4, with 17 bases in between. The CDR3 has 14 amino acids. Per the germline V gene, CDR1 is WSHSY and CDR2 is SAAADI. CDR3 bases: TGCGCCAGCCAGAGGGGGGGGAGGGTCACTGAAGCTTTCTTT. Its translation is CASQRGGRVTEAFF.

The count of this clone is one. CDR3 DNA: TGTGCCAGCAGCTTGGTGGGACAGGGCTTCGCTGAAGCTTTCTTT. Its translation: CASSLVGQGFAEAFF. The V and J genes are TRBV5-6 and TRBJ1-1; 9 positions match TRBD1. V dropped 0 bases and J dropped 6; count of bases not matched to a gene: 6. Germline V gives CDR1 SGHDT, CDR2 YYEEEE. The length of the CDR3 is 15 residues. Looking up the rest from reference TRBV5-6 and TRBJ1-1 gives the full variable domain: DAGVTQSPTHLIKTRGQQVTLRCSPKSGHDTVSWYQQALGQGPQFIFQYYEEEERQRGNFPDRFSGHQFPNYSSELNVNALLLGDSALYLCASSLVGQGFAEAFFGQGTRLTVV.

The V call is TRBV7-2, the J call TRBJ1-4; 10 bases agree with TRBD1. J was trimmed by 8 bases and V by 5 bases; bases with no gene match: 5. Germline V lookup: CDR1 SGHTA, CDR2 FQGNSA. This CDR3 region has 14 residues. CDR3 amino acids: CASSADRGREKLFF. The CDR3 bases are TGTGCCAGCAGCGCAGACAGGGGGCGAGAAAAACTGTTTTTT.

This clone has more than one count but fewer than ten. V is TRBV2 and J is TRBJ1-2, with 9 bases lining up with TRBD1. Trimming removed 6 bases from V and 4 bases from J; junction bases left unmatched: 3. The CDR3 extends over 13 amino acids. Germline V gene sequence: CDR1 SNHLY, CDR2 FYNNEI. The CDR3 DNA reads TGTGCCAGCAGGACAGGGGGGGCCTATGGCTACACCTTC. The encoded protein is CASRTGGAYGYTF.

The chain carries TRBV7-3 and TRBJ2-7, with a weak D call TRBD1 (5 bases). This CDR3 contains 13 residues. Per germline, CDR1 SGHTA and CDR2 FQGTGA. Trimming removed 2 bases from V and 6 bases from J, with 11 bases in between. In nucleotides, the CDR3 is TGTGCCAGCAGCTTAGGGCAGGGTGGCGAGCAGTACTTC. Amino acid sequence: CASSLGQGGEQYF. Variable domain in full (rest from reference TRBV7-3 and TRBJ2-7): GAGVSQTPSNKVTEKGKYVELRCDPISGHTALYWYRQSLGQGPEFLIYFQGTGAADDSGLPNDRFFAVRPEGSVSTLKIQRTERGDSAVYLCASSLGQGGEQYFGPGTRLTVT.

The V call is TRBV11-2, the J call TRBJ1-2; 7 positions agree with TRBD1. The junction had 13 bases not matched to a gene; V was cut back by 3 bases and J by 0 bases. The CDR3 is 18 residues long. From germline, CDR1 is SGHAT and CDR2 FQNNGV. CDR3 coding DNA: TGTGCCAGCAGCTTTCTTCACGGGACAGCTCGTGCTAACTATGGCTACACCTTC. The encoded protein is CASSFLHGTARANYGYTF. The full variable domain, its missing parts supplied by reference TRBV11-2 and TRBJ1-2, is EAGVAQSPRYKIIEKRQSVAFWCNPISGHATLYWYQQILGQGPKLLIQFQNNGVVDDSQLPKDRFSAERLKGVDSTLKIQPAKLEDSAVYLCASSFLHGTARANYGYTFGSGTRLTVV.

The chain recombines TRBV18 with TRBJ2-2; TRBD2 matches at 14 bases. Trimming removed 2 bases from V and 6 bases from J; junction bases left unmatched: 2. The CDR3 has 16 amino acids. CDR1 and CDR2 from the germline V gene are KGHSH and LQKENI. CDR3 nucleotide sequence: TGTGCCAGCTCACCAGGGACTAGCGGGGGATCCGGGGAGCTGTTTTTT. Residues: CASSPGTSGGSGELFF. Full variable domain (remainder filled in from reference TRBV18 and TRBJ2-2): NAGVMQNPRHLVRRRGQEARLRCSPMKGHSHVYWYRQLPEEGLKFMVYLQKENIIDESGMPKERFSAEFPKEGPSILRIQQVVRGDSAAYFCASSPGTSGGSGELFFGEGSRLTVL.

The chain employs TRBV13 and TRBJ2-1; 10 nucleotides line up with TRBD2. Germline assignment: CDR1 PRHDT and CDR2 FYEKMQ (reference sequence). The CDR3 extends over 16 amino acids. V lost 5 bases and J lost 6; bases outside the gene matches: 10. In DNA, the CDR3 is TGTGCCAGCAGCCCCACCCCCAGCGGGAGGGTCAATGAGCAGTTCTTC. This sequence encodes CASSPTPSGRVNEQFF.

J is TRBJ2-3 and V is TRBV5-1; 11 bases line up with TRBD1. Germline lookup yields CDR1 SGHRS and CDR2 YFSETQ. The CDR3 has 15 amino acids. Trimming cost V 0 bases and J 5 bases; bases outside gene matches: 2. The CDR3 loop reads CASSLAGTGGDTQYF. The CDR3 bases are TGCGCCAGCAGCTTGGCCGGGACAGGGGGAGATACGCAGTATTTT.

The genes are TRBV9 and TRBJ1-2; 10 bases map to TRBD1. Germline V gives CDR1 SGDLS, CDR2 YYNGEE. With V trimmed by 3 bases and J by 6 bases, 2 bases remained unmatched. This CDR3 spans 13 amino acids. CDR3 region: CASSGDRGHGYTF. CDR3 DNA sequence: TGTGCCAGCAGCGGAGACAGGGGGCATGGCTACACCTTC.

The rearrangement links TRBV30 to TRBJ2-5; 12 bases fit TRBD2. Losses at the gene ends were 1 base for V and 5 bases for J; bases not matched to a gene: 5. Germline CDR1 reads GTSNPN; CDR2 reads SVGIG (reference sequence). The CDR3 has 15 amino acids. The CDR3 loop is CAWSETSGGLETQYF. The DNA for the CDR3 is TGTGCCTGGAGTGAGACTAGCGGGGGTTTGGAGACCCAGTACTTC.

This chain joins TRBV5-4 and TRBJ2-3; 9 nucleotides line up with TRBD2. The V and J ends lost 1 base and 0 bases, in that order; junction bases with no gene match: 6. The germline V gene encodes CDR1 SGHNT and CDR2 YYREEE (reference sequence). This CDR3 spans 17 amino acids. The CDR3 sequence: CASSLRAGGLSTDTQYF. The CDR3 bases are TGTGCCAGCAGCTTGCGAGCGGGGGGCTTAAGCACAGATACGCAGTATTTT.

The CDR3 is CASSLSGNGAFF. CDR3 nucleotides: TGTGCCAGCAGCTTATCAGGTAATGGAGCTTTCTTT. V gene TRBV7-9 combines with J gene TRBJ1-1; the D is unclear. The CDR3 is made up of 12 amino acids. V was clipped by 2 bases and J by 10 bases, with 11 bases between them. The V gene's germline CDR1 is SEHNR and CDR2 FQNEAQ (reference sequence).

The rearrangement uses TRBV7-9 and TRBJ1-1, with a weak D call TRBD1 (6 bases). Germline CDR1 and CDR2: SEHNR and FQNEAQ (reference sequence). This CDR3 region has 14 residues. V lost 4 bases and J 7 bases, leaving 16 bases between the germline ends. The CDR3 here is CASSSTPGGGEAFF. DNA of the CDR3: TGTGCCAGCAGCTCTACGCCGGGGGGCGGTGAAGCTTTCTTT.

The rearrangement links TRBV24-1 to TRBJ2-2; 8 nucleotides align to TRBD1. Germline CDR1 and CDR2: KGHDR and SFDVKD. V dropped 6 bases and J dropped 0; count of bases not matched to a gene: 8. The CDR3 runs 17 residues. For the CDR3, the DNA is TGTGCCACCAGTACTACAGGGGGTTCGTCGAACACCGGGGAGCTGTTTTTT. Its protein is CATSTTGGSSNTGELFF.

The V and J genes are TRBV6-4 and TRBJ2-5, with a weak D call TRBD1 (6 bases). The V end was cut by 5 bases, the J end by 5 bases, with 12 bases between. CDR1 and CDR2 from the germline V gene are MRHNA and SNTAGT. This CDR3 comprises 13 residues. The CDR3 sequence is CASSRQASETQYF. The DNA of the CDR3 is TGTGCCAGCAGTCGACAGGCTTCGGAGACCCAGTACTTC.